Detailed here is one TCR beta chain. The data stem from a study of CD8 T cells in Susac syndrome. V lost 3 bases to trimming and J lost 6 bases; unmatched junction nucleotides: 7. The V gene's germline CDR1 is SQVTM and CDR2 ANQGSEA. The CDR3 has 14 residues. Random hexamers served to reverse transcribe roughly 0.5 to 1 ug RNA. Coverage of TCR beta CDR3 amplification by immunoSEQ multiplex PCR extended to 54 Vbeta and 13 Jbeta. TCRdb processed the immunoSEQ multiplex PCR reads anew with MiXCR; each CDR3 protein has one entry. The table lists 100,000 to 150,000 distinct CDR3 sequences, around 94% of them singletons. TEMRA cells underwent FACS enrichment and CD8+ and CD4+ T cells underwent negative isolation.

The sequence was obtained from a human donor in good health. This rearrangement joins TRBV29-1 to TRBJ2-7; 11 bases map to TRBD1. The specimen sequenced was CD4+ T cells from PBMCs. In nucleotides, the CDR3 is TGCAGCGTTGATGATGCCGGGACAGGGGGCGAGCAGTACTTC. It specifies CSVDDAGTGGEQYF.